The 10 T cell receptor beta chains listed next were all sequenced from one sample in a study of blood T cell repertoires in COVID-19. Assay used: immunoSEQ multiplex PCR; TCRdb lists only in-frame clones, some missing. The data hold about 210,000 clones, with roughly nine tenths observed a single time. Specimen: PBMCs or T cells enriched from blood (not recorded which). The source is a woman aged 18-35 years who had recovered from COVID-19.

On this clone: Additional DNA sequences in this sample encode the identical CDR3. The V call is TRBV5-1, the J call TRBJ2-5; 12 nucleotides agree with TRBD2. Germline V gene data show CDR1 as SGHRS and CDR2 as YFSETQ. This CDR3 is built from 16 residues. After removal of 0 bases from V and 2 bases from J, the junction contained 2 bases not matched to a gene. The CDR3 DNA reads TGCGCCAGCAGCTTGGGGGGACTAGCGGGTCAAGAGACCCAGTACTTC. It translates to CASSLGGLAGQETQYF.

The chain carries TRBV21-1 and TRBJ2-5; the table assigns TRBD2, which was not confirmed against the DNA. TRBV21-1 counts as a pseudogene. CDR3 length equals 15 residues. CDR3 in amino acids: CARIILAGGQETQYF. In nucleotides, the CDR3 is TGTGCCAGGATCATACTAGCGGGGGGCCAAGAGACCCAGTACTTC.

This chain uses TRBV9 with TRBJ2-2; 7 bases map to TRBD1. Germline CDR1 is SGDLS and CDR2 is YYNGEE. The CDR3 sequence is 16 residues long. The V gene end was trimmed by 4 bases and the J gene end by 0 bases; junction bases not matched to a gene: 6. In DNA form, the CDR3 reads TGTGCCAGCAGCCCCCGGACAGGCACGAACACCGGGGAGCTGTTTTTT. Protein: CASSPRTGTNTGELFF.

The V and J genes are TRBV5-1 and TRBJ2-2; D is ambiguous. The CDR3 has 16 amino acids. Germline CDR1 and CDR2: SGHRS and YFSETQ. V gave up 2 bases and J gave up 1 base, with 12 bases separating them. The CDR3 region is CASSFRRSGNTGELFF. For the CDR3, the DNA is TGCGCCAGCAGCTTTCGTCGATCAGGGAACACCGGGGAGCTGTTTTTT. Looking up the rest from reference TRBV5-1 and TRBJ2-2 gives the full variable domain: KAGVTQTPRYLIKTRGQQVTLSCSPISGHRSVSWYQQTPGQGLQFLFEYFSETQRNKGNFPGRFSGRQFSNSRSEMNVSTLELGDSALYLCASSFRRSGNTGELFFGEGSRLTVL.

This chain connects TRBV30 to TRBJ1-1; D unclear. Germline V lookup: CDR1 GTSNPN, CDR2 SVGIG (reference sequence). The CDR3 extends over 13 amino acids. Trimming removed 0 bases from V and 3 bases from J, with 8 bases in between. The CDR3 coding sequence is TGTGCCTGGAGTGTACGGGGTGACACTGAAGCTTTCTTT. This codes for CAWSVRGDTEAFF. Full variable domain (outside the CDR3, taken from reference TRBV30 and TRBJ1-1): SQTIHQWPATLVQPVGSPLSLECTVEGTSNPNLYWYRQAAGRGLQLLFYSVGIGQISSEVPQNLSASRPQDRQFILSSKKLLLSDSGFYLCAWSVRGDTEAFFGQGTRLTVV.

The V and J genes are TRBV28 and TRBJ1-5; 9 nucleotides line up with TRBD1. Germline CDR1 reads MDHEN; CDR2 reads SYDVKM. This CDR3 is 19 amino acids long. After removal of 4 bases from V and 2 bases from J, the junction contained 15 bases not matched to a gene. CDR3 in DNA: TGTGCCAGCAGTTACGCCGGGACAGGGACTATAGATGGCAATCAGCCCCAGCATTTT. Translation: CASSYAGTGTIDGNQPQHF.

The CDR3 nucleotides read TGTGCCAGCAGCCCAAGGGGGAGCTACGAGCAGTACTTC. Residues: CASSPRGSYEQYF. The chain uses TRBV13 and TRBJ2-7; D might be TRBD1 (6 bases). Germline V gene lookup returns CDR1 PRHDT and CDR2 FYEKMQ (reference sequence). This CDR3 comprises 13 residues. V shed 5 bases and J shed 3 bases, with 11 bases lying between them.

This clone has a handful of counts. The J gene is TRBJ1-2, the V gene TRBV7-9; the D gene is possibly TRBD1 (6 bases). CDR1 and CDR2 (germline): SEHNR, FQNEAQ (reference sequence). The V gene lost 5 bases and the J gene lost 6 bases, with 16 bases spanning the gap. CDR3 size: 14 residues. The CDR3 here is CASSLRTAPNGYTF. The CDR3 DNA follows: TGTGCCAGCAGCCTACGGACAGCCCCTAATGGCTACACCTTC. The complete variable domain, with remaining parts taken from reference TRBV7-9 and TRBJ1-2, reads DTGVSQNPRHKITKRGQNVTFRCDPISEHNRLYWYRQTLGQGPEFLTYFQNEAQLEKSRLLSDRFSAERPKGSFSTLEIQRTEQGDSAMYLCASSLRTAPNGYTFGSGTRLTVV.

The chain couples TRBV27 to TRBJ1-3, with 10 nucleotides matching TRBD1. The CDR3 covers 18 residues. V was clipped by 4 bases and J by 1 base; unmatched bases: 10. Germline loops: CDR1 MNHEY, CDR2 SMNVEV (reference sequence). As DNA, the CDR3 is TGTGCCAGCAGTTCCCGACAGGGGGCGGAGGTGTCTGGAAACACCATATATTTT. It encodes CASSSRQGAEVSGNTIYF.

The chain joins TRBV3-1 (or the pseudogene TRBV3-2) to TRBJ1-2, with D unresolved. This CDR3 region has 13 residues. Germline-derived CDR1 and CDR2 are LGHDT and YNNKEL (reference sequence). Trimming removed 2 bases from V and 2 bases from J, with 6 bases in between. CDR3 sequence: CASSQTQNYGYTF. The CDR3 region has the DNA TGTGCCAGCAGCCAAACCCAGAACTATGGCTACACCTTC.